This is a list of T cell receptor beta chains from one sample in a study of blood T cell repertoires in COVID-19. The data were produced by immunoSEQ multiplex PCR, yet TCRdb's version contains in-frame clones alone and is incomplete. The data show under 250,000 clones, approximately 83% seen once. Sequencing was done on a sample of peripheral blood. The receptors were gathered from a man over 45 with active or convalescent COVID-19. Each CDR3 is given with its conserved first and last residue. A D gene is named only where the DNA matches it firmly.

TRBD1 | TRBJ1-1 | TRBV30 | TGTGCCTGGAGTGATACAGGGGCAGAAGCTTTCTTT | CAWSDTGAEAFF
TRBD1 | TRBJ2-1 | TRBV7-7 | TGTGCCAGCAGCCCGACAGGGGGCCATTCCTACAATGAGCAGTTCTTC | CASSPTGGHSYNEQFF
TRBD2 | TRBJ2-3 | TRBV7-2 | TGTGCCAGCAGCTTAACTAGCGGGAGCACAGATACGCAGTATTTT | CASSLTSGSTDTQYF
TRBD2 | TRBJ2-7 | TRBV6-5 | TGTGCCAGCAGAGCGGGGGCCCACTACGAGCAGTACTTC | CASRAGAHYEQYF
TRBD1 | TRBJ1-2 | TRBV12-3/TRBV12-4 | TGTGCCAGCAGCCCGGGACAGCTATATGGCTACACCTTC | CASSPGQLYGYTF
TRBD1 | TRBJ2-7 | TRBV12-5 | TGTGCTAGTGGTTTGGGGACAGGGATCGGCGAGCAGTACTTC | CASGLGTGIGEQYF
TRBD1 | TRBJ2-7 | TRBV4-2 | TGTGCCAGCAGCCATCCCGGGACAGGGGGTAGCGAGCAGTACTTC | CASSHPGTGGSEQYF
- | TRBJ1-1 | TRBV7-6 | TGTGCCAGCAGCCGAGCAGGGACTTTGAACACTGAAGCTTTCTTT | CASSRAGTLNTEAFF
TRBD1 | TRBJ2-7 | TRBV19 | TGTGCCAGTAGTACCCCAGGACAGGGTAAGACGAACGAGCAGTACTTC | CASSTPGQGKTNEQYF
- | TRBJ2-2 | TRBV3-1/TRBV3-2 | TGTGCCAGCAGCCAGGGTTCAACGGGGGTGAGCACCGGGGAGCTGTTTTTT | CASSQGSTGVSTGELFF